The 27 T cell receptor beta chains below were found in one sample sequenced in a study of cytomegalovirus exposure and HLA in healthy donors. The primer mix had 60 Vbeta and 13 Jbeta primers. The repertoire was sequenced with immunoSEQ multiplex PCR; TCRdb's copy has only in-frame clones and lacks some. The data show about 280,000 clones, roughly 90% seen once. Sequenced material: PBMCs. The receptor source for this set is a woman younger than 35 in good health and CMV-seronegative.

The chain carries TRBV27 and TRBJ1-1; 7 nucleotides line up with TRBD1. J lost 5 bases, V lost 5 bases, and 5 bases had no gene match. The CDR3 extends over 13 amino acids. Per the germline V gene, CDR1 is MNHEY and CDR2 is SMNVEV (reference sequence). The CDR3 loop reads CASSGTEGTEAFF. The CDR3 nucleotides are TGTGCCAGCAGTGGGACAGAAGGGACTGAAGCTTTCTTT.

The chain has TRBV15 and TRBJ1-1; D ambiguous. V lost 1 base and J lost 4, with 7 bases in between. CDR1 is LNHNV and CDR2 is YYDKDF in the germline V gene (reference sequence). The CDR3 is 13 amino acids. CDR3 region: CATSRASGTEAFF. CDR3 coding DNA: TGTGCCACCAGCAGAGCATCAGGCACTGAAGCTTTCTTT.

The rearrangement uses TRBV5-1 and TRBJ1-2, with 7 bases that match TRBD1. Germline lookup yields CDR1 SGHRS and CDR2 YFSETQ. After removal of 2 bases from V and 8 bases from J, the junction contained 12 bases not matched to a gene. This CDR3 spans 15 amino acids. The chain's CDR3 is CASSFLLTGEDGYTF. CDR3 DNA sequence: TGCGCCAGCAGCTTCTTACTAACAGGGGAGGACGGCTACACCTTC. Complete variable domain (other parts from reference TRBV5-1 and TRBJ1-2): KAGVTQTPRYLIKTRGQQVTLSCSPISGHRSVSWYQQTPGQGLQFLFEYFSETQRNKGNFPGRFSGRQFSNSRSEMNVSTLELGDSALYLCASSFLLTGEDGYTFGSGTRLTVV.

The chain carries TRBV2 and TRBJ1-1, with TRBD1 identical over 7 bases. This CDR3 spans 18 amino acids. After removal of 4 bases from V and 0 bases from J, the junction contained 14 bases not matched to a gene. Germline CDR1 SNHLY, CDR2 FYNNEI. CDR3 DNA sequence: TGTGCCAGCAGTGTACAGGGGTTTGGGGGACAGCTGAACACTGAAGCTTTCTTT. Amino acids: CASSVQGFGGQLNTEAFF. Combining the CDR3 with reference TRBV2 and TRBJ1-1 gives the whole variable domain EPEVTQTPSHQVTQMGQEVILRCVPISNHLYFYWYRQILGQKVEFLVSFYNNEISEKSEIFDDQFSVERPDGSNFTLKIRSTKLEDSAMYFCASSVQGFGGQLNTEAFFGQGTRLTVV.

This clone was detected once. The chain links TRBV19 to TRBJ2-1, with 7 positions matching TRBD2. The germline V gene has CDR1 LNHDA and CDR2 SQIVND (reference sequence). With V trimmed by 10 bases and J by 1 base, 7 bases remained unmatched. The CDR3 runs to 14 residues. CDR3 coding DNA: TGTGCCACCAGCTGGGGGGGGTCCTACAATGAGCAGTTCTTC. It translates to CATSWGGSYNEQFF.

The rearrangement joins TRBV14 to TRBJ1-3; unclear D gene. V was shortened by 4 bases and J by 4 bases, with 8 bases between the two germline ends. Per the germline V gene, CDR1 is SGHDN and CDR2 is FVKESK. The CDR3 is 13 amino acids. The CDR3 loop reads CASSPYWGNTIYF. Written as DNA, the CDR3 is TGTGCCAGCAGCCCATACTGGGGAAACACCATATATTTT.

The chain's CDR3 is CASSLVSSNYGYTF. CDR3 nucleotide sequence: TGTGCCAGCAGCTTAGTCTCGAGTAACTATGGCTACACCTTC. V is TRBV7-8 and J is TRBJ1-2, with unresolved D. Germline CDR1 SGHVS, CDR2 FQNEAQ. With 1 base removed from V and 1 base from J, the gap between germline ends came to 7 bases. This CDR3 is built from 14 residues.

In the case of this clone: The conserved final phenylalanine or tryptophan is absent from the CDR3, which likely points to a read error. The chain links TRBV9 to TRBJ1-2; D possibly corresponds to TRBD1 (6 bases). From germline, CDR1 is SGDLS and CDR2 YYNGEE. CDR3 length: 15 amino acids. Trimming cost V 3 bases and J 3 bases, with 15 bases left between them. CDR3 coding DNA: TGTGCCAGCAGCGGCAAAGGTCCAGGGGACTATGGCTACACCCTC. Protein: CASSGKGPGDYGYTL.

The chain links TRBV7-3 to TRBJ1-4; D remains unclear. This CDR3 is 16 amino acids long. CDR1 SGHTA and CDR2 FQGTGA come from the germline V gene. V lost 5 bases, J lost 4 bases, and 17 bases lay in between. The CDR3 coding sequence is TGTGCCAGCAGCCTGAGACGGGGAGGGATTAATGAAAAACTGTTTTTT. Translating it yields CASSLRRGGINEKLFF.

V is TRBV7-2 and J is TRBJ2-7; 9 positions agree with TRBD2. CDR1 SGHTA and CDR2 FQGNSA come from the germline V gene. CDR3 length equals 15 residues. With V trimmed by 0 bases and J by 4 bases, 4 bases remained unmatched. CDR3 amino acids: CASSLAAGGPYEQYF. DNA of the CDR3: TGTGCCAGCAGCTTAGCGGCGGGGGGGCCATACGAGCAGTACTTC.

V gene TRBV27 combines with J gene TRBJ1-4, with 7 bases that match TRBD1. Germline-derived CDR1 and CDR2 are MNHEY and SMNVEV (reference sequence). The CDR3 consists of 14 residues. V lost 5 bases and J lost 15; bases outside the gene matches: 15. The CDR3 here is CASSLDRADENLFF. The CDR3 DNA reads as TGTGCCAGCAGTCTTGACAGGGCAGATGAAAATTTGTTTTTT.

The V gene is TRBV11-3, the J gene TRBJ2-2; 9 nucleotides align to TRBD2. Per germline, CDR1 SGHNT and CDR2 YENEEA. The CDR3 contains 16 residues. The V segment lost 4 bases and the J segment 3 bases; nucleotides outside the gene matches: 6. In DNA form, the CDR3 reads TGTGCCAGCAGCTCCCGGACTAGCGCCTACACCGGGGAGCTGTTTTTT. It yields the protein CASSSRTSAYTGELFF.

This chain links TRBV19 with TRBJ2-5; 8 bases match TRBD2. V was pared by 7 bases and J by 4 bases, with 11 bases of the junction left unmatched. This CDR3 has 15 amino acids. From germline, CDR1 is LNHDA and CDR2 SQIVND (reference sequence). The CDR3 is CASTKAGALGETQYF. The CDR3 bases are TGTGCCAGTACCAAAGCGGGGGCCCTAGGAGAGACCCAGTACTTC.

The rearrangement uses TRBV10-1 and TRBJ2-2; D is possibly TRBD1 (5 bases). With 0 bases removed from V and 5 bases from J, the gap between germline ends came to 16 bases. The CDR3 covers 17 residues. Germline assignment: CDR1 WNHNN and CDR2 SYGVQD (reference sequence). The CDR3: CASSESPTVGSTGELFF. Here the CDR3 DNA reads TGCGCCAGCAGTGAGTCTCCGACAGTGGGCTCGACCGGGGAGCTGTTTTTT.

The chain has TRBV2 and TRBJ2-7; D may be TRBD1 (6 bases). The ends were cut back, 6 bases at V and 6 bases at J, with 21 bases in the middle. The CDR3 spans 15 residues. Germline assignment: CDR1 SNHLY and CDR2 FYNNEI. CDR3 bases: TGTGCCAGCAGACCCCTTAGCACAGGGTTCGGCGAGCAGTACTTC. Its translation is CASRPLSTGFGEQYF.

About this clone itself: Other DNA sequences of this sample code for an identical CDR3. The chain uses TRBV30 and TRBJ1-6; tentative D call: TRBD1 (6 bases). The CDR3 runs 15 residues. V was pared by 3 bases and J by 4 bases, with 13 bases between. Germline CDR1 reads GTSNPN; CDR2 reads SVGIG (reference sequence). DNA for the CDR3: TGTGCCTGGAGCCTGGACAGCGCTTATAATTCACCCCTCCACTTT. This gives the protein CAWSLDSAYNSPLHF.

The rearrangement links TRBV5-1 to TRBJ2-5; 9 positions match TRBD2. CDR1 SGHRS and CDR2 YFSETQ come from the germline V gene. The V and J ends lost 4 bases and 4 bases, in that order; junction bases with no gene match: 11. The CDR3 covers 16 residues. DNA for the CDR3: TGCGCCAGCAGCCCGCAAGCGGGGGGCGTAGCAGAGACCCAGTACTTC. Residues: CASSPQAGGVAETQYF.

The chain carries TRBV10-3 and TRBJ2-4; D is ambiguous. V gave up 0 bases and J gave up 1 base, with 7 bases separating them. This CDR3 is built from 15 residues. Germline V gives CDR1 ENHRY, CDR2 SYGVKD. For the CDR3, the DNA is TGTGCCATCAGTGAGTCGTCGGGTGCCAAAAACATTCAGTACTTC. This gives the protein CAISESSGAKNIQYF.

The DNA of the CDR3 is TGTGCCAGCACCTGGGGGGGGGCGTATGTCGGGGAGCTGTTTTTT. Protein sequence: CASTWGGAYVGELFF. This chain links TRBV27 with TRBJ2-2, with D possibly TRBD2 on 7 matching bases. V was shortened by 7 bases and J by 7 bases, with 19 bases between the two germline ends. Per germline, CDR1 MNHEY and CDR2 SMNVEV (reference sequence). The CDR3 extends over 15 amino acids.

CDR3 region: CASSGRPGELFF. CDR3 nucleotides: TGTGCCAGCAGCGGGAGGCCCGGGGAGCTGTTTTTT. This sequence joins TRBV7-3 and TRBJ2-2, with a weak D call TRBD2 (6 bases). This CDR3 contains 12 residues. V lost 5 bases and J lost 6, with 7 bases in between. CDR1 SGHTA and CDR2 FQGTGA come from the germline V gene.

This sequence joins TRBV27 and TRBJ2-5; 11 nucleotides align to TRBD1. Germline V CDR1 and CDR2: MNHEY, SMNVEV (reference sequence). J gave up 2 bases and V 8 bases, and 16 bases lay outside the gene matches. This CDR3 is 18 amino acids long. The CDR3 DNA is TGTGCCAGCCCCCGAAGGTCAGGGACAGGGGGAATTCAAGAGACCCAGTACTTC. Translated: CASPRRSGTGGIQETQYF.

The chain uses TRBV5-6 and TRBJ2-7; D is possibly TRBD2 (6 bases). The CDR3 is made up of 13 amino acids. CDR1 and CDR2 (germline): SGHDT, YYEEEE. Deletions cut 2 bases from V and 0 bases from J, with 6 bases between. The CDR3 DNA is TGTGCCAGCAGCTTCGGGGGCTCCTACGAGCAGTACTTC. It yields the protein CASSFGGSYEQYF.

The genes are TRBV18 and TRBJ1-6, with a weak D call TRBD1 (6 bases). CDR3 length: 13 amino acids. Trimming removed 3 bases at V and 8 bases at J, with 8 bases between. CDR1 KGHSH and CDR2 LQKENI come from the germline V gene. CDR3 sequence reads: CASSPDRYSPLHF. CDR3 nucleotide sequence: TGTGCCAGCTCACCGGACAGATATTCACCCCTCCACTTT.

The DNA of the CDR3 is TGCGCCAGCAGCCAAGTTTGGGGGAGGAGCTCCTACGAGCAGTACTTC. This gives the protein CASSQVWGRSSYEQYF. V and J are TRBV4-1 and TRBJ2-7; the D gene is possibly TRBD2 (6 bases). The CDR3 runs to 16 residues. CDR1 MGHRA and CDR2 YSYEKL come from the germline V gene. V was trimmed by 1 base and J by 0 bases, leaving 13 bases between them.

This clone was picked up a small number of times. The chain combines TRBV6-4 with TRBJ1-3, with D possibly being TRBD1 (5 bases). With 3 bases removed from V and 4 bases from J, the gap between germline ends came to 16 bases. The CDR3 sequence is 16 residues long. Germline V gene sequence: CDR1 MRHNA, CDR2 SNTAGT. For the CDR3, the DNA is TGTGCCAGCAGTGAATCAACCCCGACAGACGGAAACACCATATATTTT. Amino acids: CASSESTPTDGNTIYF.

For this clone: Other DNA sequences of this sample code for an identical CDR3. The chain links TRBV6-1 to TRBJ2-1; D remains ambiguous. CDR3 size: 14 residues. Germline CDR1 reads MNHNS; CDR2 reads SASEGT. The germline V and J ends were trimmed by 9 bases and 6 bases, with 18 bases remaining between them. The chain's CDR3 is CASESRLSINEQFF. Here the CDR3 DNA reads TGTGCCAGTGAGTCTCGACTCTCCATCAATGAGCAGTTCTTC.

The count of this clone is one. This chain connects TRBV5-1 to TRBJ2-3; D is perhaps TRBD2 (6 bases). Germline values: CDR1 SGHRS, CDR2 YFSETQ. The ends were cut back, 5 bases at V and 0 bases at J, with 13 bases in the middle. CDR3 length equals 15 residues. The CDR3 loop reads CASRGGLRSTDTQYF. In DNA form, the CDR3 reads TGCGCCAGCAGGGGAGGTCTTCGCAGCACAGATACGCAGTATTTT.